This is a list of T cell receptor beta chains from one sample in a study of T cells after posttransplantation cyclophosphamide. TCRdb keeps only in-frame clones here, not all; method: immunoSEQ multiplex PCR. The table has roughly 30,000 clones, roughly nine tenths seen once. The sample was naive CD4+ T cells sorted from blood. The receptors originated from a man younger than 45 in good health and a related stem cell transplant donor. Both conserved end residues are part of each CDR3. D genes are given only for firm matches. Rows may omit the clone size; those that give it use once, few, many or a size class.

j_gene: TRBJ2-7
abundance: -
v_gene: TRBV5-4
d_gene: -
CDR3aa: CASSSGTLLYEQYF
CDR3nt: TGTGCCAGCAGTTCCGGGACTCTTTTGTACGAGCAGTACTTC

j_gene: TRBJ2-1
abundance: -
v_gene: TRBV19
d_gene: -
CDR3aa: CASSPQFLDNEQFF
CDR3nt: TGTGCCAGTAGCCCTCAATTCTTAGACAATGAGCAGTTCTTC

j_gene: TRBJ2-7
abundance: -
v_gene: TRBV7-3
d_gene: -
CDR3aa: CASSFHLRVSSYEQYF
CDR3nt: TGTGCCAGCAGCTTCCACTTGCGGGTTTCGTCCTACGAGCAGTACTTC

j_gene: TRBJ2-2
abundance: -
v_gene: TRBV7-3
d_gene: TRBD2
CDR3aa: CASSHGLANTGELFF
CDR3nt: TGTGCCAGCAGCCACGGACTAGCGAACACCGGGGAGCTGTTTTTT

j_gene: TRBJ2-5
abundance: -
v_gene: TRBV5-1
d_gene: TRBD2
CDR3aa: CASSLGASGGNQETQYF
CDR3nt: TGCGCCAGCAGCTTGGGGGCTAGCGGGGGAAACCAAGAGACCCAGTACTTC

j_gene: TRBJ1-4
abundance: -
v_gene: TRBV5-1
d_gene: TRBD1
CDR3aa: CASTWGTATNEKLFF
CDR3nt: TGCGCCAGCACTTGGGGGACAGCAACTAATGAAAAACTGTTTTTT

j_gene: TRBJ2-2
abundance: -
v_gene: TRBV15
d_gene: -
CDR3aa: CATSRVAGPGTGELFF
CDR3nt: TGTGCCACCAGCAGAGTCGCAGGGCCGGGCACCGGGGAGCTGTTTTTT

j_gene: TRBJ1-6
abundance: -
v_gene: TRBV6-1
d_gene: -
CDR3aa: CASLRGGNNSPLHF
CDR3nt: TGTGCCAGCTTGAGAGGTGGCAATAATTCACCCCTCCACTTT

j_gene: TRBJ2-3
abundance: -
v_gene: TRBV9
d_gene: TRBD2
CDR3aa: CASSSRGGLAGHTQYF
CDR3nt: TGTGCCAGCAGCTCCCGCGGGGGACTAGCGGGACATACGCAGTATTTT

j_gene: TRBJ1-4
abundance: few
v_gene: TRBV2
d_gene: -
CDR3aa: CASSEDRATNEKLFF
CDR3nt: TGTGCCAGCAGTGAAGATCGGGCAACTAATGAAAAACTGTTTTTT

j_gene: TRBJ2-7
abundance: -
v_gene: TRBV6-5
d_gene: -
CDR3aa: CASSFWRVGHYEQYF
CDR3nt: TGTGCCAGCAGTTTCTGGAGGGTTGGGCACTACGAGCAGTACTTC

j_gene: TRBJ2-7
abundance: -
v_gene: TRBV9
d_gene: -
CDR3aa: CASSVGPPSYEQYF
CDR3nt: TGTGCCAGCAGCGTAGGGCCCCCCTCCTACGAGCAGTACTTC

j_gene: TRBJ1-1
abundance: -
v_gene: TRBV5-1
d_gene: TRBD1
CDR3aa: CASSLAGGSTEAFF
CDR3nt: TGCGCCAGCAGCTTGGCAGGGGGGTCGACTGAAGCTTTCTTT

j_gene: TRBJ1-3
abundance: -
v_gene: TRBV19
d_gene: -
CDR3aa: CASSLDRLTGNTIYF
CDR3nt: TGTGCCAGTAGCTTGGACAGATTAACTGGAAACACCATATATTTT

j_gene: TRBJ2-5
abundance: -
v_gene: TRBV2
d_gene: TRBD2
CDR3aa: CASSALGTSEAQYF
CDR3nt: TGTGCCAGCAGTGCCCTCGGGACTAGCGAGGCCCAGTACTTC

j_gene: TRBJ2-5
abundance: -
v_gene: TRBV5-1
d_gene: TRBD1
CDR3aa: CASSFQGAQETQYF
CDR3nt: TGCGCCAGCAGCTTTCAGGGGGCTCAAGAGACCCAGTACTTC

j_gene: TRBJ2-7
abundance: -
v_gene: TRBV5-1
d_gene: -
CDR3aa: CASSPTGGVYEQYF
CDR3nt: TGCGCCAGCAGCCCAACCGGGGGAGTCTACGAGCAGTACTTC

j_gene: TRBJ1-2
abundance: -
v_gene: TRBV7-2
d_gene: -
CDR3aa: CASSQTVFYGYTF
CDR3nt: TGTGCCAGCAGCCAGACAGTTTTCTATGGCTACACCTTC

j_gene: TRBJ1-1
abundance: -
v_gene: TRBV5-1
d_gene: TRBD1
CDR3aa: CASSLVQGVATEAFF
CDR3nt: TGCGCCAGCAGCTTGGTGCAGGGGGTGGCCACTGAAGCTTTCTTT

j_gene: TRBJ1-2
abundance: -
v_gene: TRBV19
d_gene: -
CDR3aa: CASSIAGTRIIYGYTF
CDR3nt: TGTGCCAGTAGTATAGCCGGGACACGGATAATCTATGGCTACACCTTC

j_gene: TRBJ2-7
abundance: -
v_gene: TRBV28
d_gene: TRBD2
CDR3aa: CASSSGLAGLYEQYF
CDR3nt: TGTGCCAGCAGTTCTGGACTAGCGGGACTATACGAGCAGTACTTC

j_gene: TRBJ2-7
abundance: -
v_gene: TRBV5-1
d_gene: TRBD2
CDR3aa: CASSLLAELSYEQYF
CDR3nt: TGCGCCAGCAGCCTTCTAGCGGAGCTCTCCTACGAGCAGTACTTC

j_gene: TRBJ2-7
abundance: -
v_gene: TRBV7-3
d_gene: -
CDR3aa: CASSFEGGQGPSYEQYF
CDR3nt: TGTGCCAGCAGCTTCGAGGGGGGGCAGGGTCCCTCCTACGAGCAGTACTTC

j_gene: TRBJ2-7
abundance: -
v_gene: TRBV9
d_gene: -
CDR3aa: CASSPRLVVYEQYF
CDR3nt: TGTGCCAGCAGCCCCCGACTAGTTGTCTACGAGCAGTACTTC

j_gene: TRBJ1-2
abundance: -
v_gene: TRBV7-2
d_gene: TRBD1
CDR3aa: CASSVPGGANYGYTF
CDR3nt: TGTGCCAGCAGCGTCCCAGGGGGCGCAAACTATGGCTACACCTTC

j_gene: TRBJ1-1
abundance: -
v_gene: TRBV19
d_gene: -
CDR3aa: CASSETGRTEAFF
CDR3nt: TGTGCCAGTAGCGAAACAGGAAGAACTGAAGCTTTCTTT

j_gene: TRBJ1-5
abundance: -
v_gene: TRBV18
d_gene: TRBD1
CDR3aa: CASSPKQGAGNQPQHF
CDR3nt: TGTGCCAGCTCACCAAAACAGGGGGCGGGCAATCAGCCCCAGCATTTT

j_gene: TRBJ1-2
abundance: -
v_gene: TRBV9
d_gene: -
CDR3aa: CASSVAGGVSYGYTF
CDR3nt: TGTGCCAGCAGCGTAGCGGGGGGTGTAAGCTATGGCTACACCTTC

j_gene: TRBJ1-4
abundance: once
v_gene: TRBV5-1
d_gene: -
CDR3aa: CASSLAARDNEKLFF
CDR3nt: TGCGCCAGCAGCTTGGCCGCGAGGGATAATGAAAAACTGTTTTTT

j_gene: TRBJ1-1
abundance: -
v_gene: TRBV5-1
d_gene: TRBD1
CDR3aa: CASSFRGRDTEAFF
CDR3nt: TGCGCCAGCAGCTTCAGGGGGCGGGACACTGAAGCTTTCTTT

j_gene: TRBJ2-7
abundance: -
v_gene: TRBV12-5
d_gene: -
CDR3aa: CASGADTFYEQYF
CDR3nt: TGTGCTAGTGGTGCGGACACTTTCTACGAGCAGTACTTC

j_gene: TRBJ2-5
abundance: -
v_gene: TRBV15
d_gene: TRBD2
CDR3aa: CATSTGGGETQYF
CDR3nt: TGTGCCACCAGCACTGGGGGGGGAGAGACCCAGTACTTC

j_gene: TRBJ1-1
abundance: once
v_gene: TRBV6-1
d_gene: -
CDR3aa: CASSSQGQMNTEAFF
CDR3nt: TGTGCCAGCTCCTCCCAGGGACAAATGAACACTGAAGCTTTCTTT

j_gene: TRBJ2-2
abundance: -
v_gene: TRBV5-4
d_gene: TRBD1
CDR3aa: CASSVGTANTGELFF
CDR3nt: TGTGCCAGCAGCGTCGGGACAGCGAACACCGGGGAGCTGTTTTTT

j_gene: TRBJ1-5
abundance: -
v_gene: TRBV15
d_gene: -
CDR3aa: CATSSDIHQPQHF
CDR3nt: TGTGCCACCAGCAGTGACATCCATCAGCCCCAGCATTTT

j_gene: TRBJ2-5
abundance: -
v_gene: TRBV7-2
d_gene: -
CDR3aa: CASSLDPGETQYF
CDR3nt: TGTGCCAGCAGCTTAGATCCGGGGGAGACCCAGTACTTC

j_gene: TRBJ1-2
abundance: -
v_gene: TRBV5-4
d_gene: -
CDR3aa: CASSSGSVGLTNYGYTF
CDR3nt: TGTGCCAGCAGCTCCGGGTCGGTGGGACTGACGAACTATGGCTACACCTTC

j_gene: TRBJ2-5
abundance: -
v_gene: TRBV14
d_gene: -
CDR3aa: CASSQVGGPQETQYF
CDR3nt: TGTGCCAGCAGCCAAGTGGGGGGTCCCCAAGAGACCCAGTACTTC

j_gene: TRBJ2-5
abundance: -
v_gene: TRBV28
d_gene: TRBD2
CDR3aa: CASSPAEGRGGRETQYF
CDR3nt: TGTGCCAGCAGTCCCGCCGAAGGGAGGGGTGGGAGGGAGACCCAGTACTTC

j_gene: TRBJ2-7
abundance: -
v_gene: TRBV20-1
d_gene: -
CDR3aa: CSAAGGEQYF
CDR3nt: TGCAGTGCTGCCGGCGGCGAGCAGTACTTC

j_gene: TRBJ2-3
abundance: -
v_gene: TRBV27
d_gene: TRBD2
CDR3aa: CASKSLTLAGVSDTQYF
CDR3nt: TGTGCCAGCAAATCACTGACTCTAGCGGGGGTTTCGGATACGCAGTATTTT

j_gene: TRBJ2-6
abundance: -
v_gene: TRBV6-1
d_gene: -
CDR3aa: CASSEASLPRANVLTF
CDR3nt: TGTGCCAGCAGTGAAGCGAGCTTACCAAGGGCCAACGTCCTGACTTTC

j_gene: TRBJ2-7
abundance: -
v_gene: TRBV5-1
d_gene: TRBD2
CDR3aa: CASSPRRGTSYEQYF
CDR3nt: TGCGCCAGCAGCCCCCGGCGGGGGACCTCCTACGAGCAGTACTTC

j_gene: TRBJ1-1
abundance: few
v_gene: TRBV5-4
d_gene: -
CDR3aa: CASSGGPYNTEAFF
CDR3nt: TGTGCCAGCAGCGGCGGGCCTTATAACACTGAAGCTTTCTTT

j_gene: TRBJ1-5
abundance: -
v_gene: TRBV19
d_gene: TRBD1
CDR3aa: CASSLTGEPRQPQHF
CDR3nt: TGTGCCAGTAGCCTGACAGGGGAGCCCCGTCAGCCCCAGCATTTT

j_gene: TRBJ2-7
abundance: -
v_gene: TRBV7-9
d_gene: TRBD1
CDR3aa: CASSYRDREPNEQYF
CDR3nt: TGTGCCAGCAGCTACCGGGACAGGGAACCCAACGAGCAGTACTTC

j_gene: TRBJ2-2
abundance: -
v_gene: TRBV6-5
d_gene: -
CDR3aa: CASSIRQGNTGELFF
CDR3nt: TGTGCCAGCAGCATTAGGCAGGGGAACACCGGGGAGCTGTTTTTT

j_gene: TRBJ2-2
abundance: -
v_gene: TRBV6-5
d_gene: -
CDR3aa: CASSHDSLSPGELFF
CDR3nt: TGTGCCAGCAGCCATGACAGTCTATCCCCCGGGGAGCTGTTTTTT

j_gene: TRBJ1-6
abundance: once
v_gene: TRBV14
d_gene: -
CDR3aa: CASSQDRSPTVNSPLHF
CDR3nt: TGTGCCAGCAGCCAAGACCGATCTCCGACAGTTAATTCACCCCTCCACTTT

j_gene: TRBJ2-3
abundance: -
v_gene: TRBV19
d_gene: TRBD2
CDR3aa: CASSFGGFEDTQYF
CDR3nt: TGTGCCAGTAGTTTCGGGGGGTTTGAAGATACGCAGTATTTT

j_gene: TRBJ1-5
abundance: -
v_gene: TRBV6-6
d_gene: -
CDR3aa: CASSYAGFNQPQHF
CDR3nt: TGTGCCAGCAGTTACGCGGGGTTCAATCAGCCCCAGCATTTT

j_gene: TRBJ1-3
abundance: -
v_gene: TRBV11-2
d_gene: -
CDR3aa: CASSLKLSIYF
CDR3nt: TGTGCCAGCAGCCTCAAGCTTTCCATATATTTT

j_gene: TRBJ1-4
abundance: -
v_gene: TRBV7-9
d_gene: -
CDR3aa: CASSLGKGDDEKLFF
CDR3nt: TGTGCCAGCAGCTTAGGGAAGGGGGACGATGAAAAACTGTTTTTT

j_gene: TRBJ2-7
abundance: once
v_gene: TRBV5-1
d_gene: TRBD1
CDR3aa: CASSLMTGQEAYEQYF
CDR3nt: TGCGCCAGCAGCTTAATGACGGGACAGGAAGCTTACGAGCAGTACTTC

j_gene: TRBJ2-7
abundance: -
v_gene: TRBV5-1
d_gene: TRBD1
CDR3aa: CASSSEGQGLTYEQYF
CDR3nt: TGCGCCAGCAGCTCCGAAGGACAGGGCCTCACCTACGAGCAGTACTTC